Listed below are T cell receptor beta chains from one sample, sequenced in a study of blood T cell repertoires in COVID-19. Sequencing was performed with immunoSEQ multiplex PCR; in TCRdb, only in-frame clones are kept and a portion is missing. This sample has about 210,000 clones, with about 81% found just once. The sequenced material came from PBMCs or T cells enriched from blood (not recorded which). Receptors were obtained from a man in his forties or fifties who had recovered from COVID-19. CDR3s include the opening cysteine and the closing phenylalanine or tryptophan. D genes are given only for firm matches. Where a row states a size, it is once, few, many or the class of an expanded clone; other rows omit it.

cdr3_nt cdr3_aa cdr3_length d_call j_call v_call clone_size
TGCGCCAGCAGCTTGGCCGGGAATAATTCACCCCTCCACTTT CASSLAGNNSPLHF 14 . TRBJ1-6 TRBV5-1 .
TGTGCCAGCAGCTTATCGGACAGGACCACTGAAGCTTTCTTT CASSLSDRTTEAFF 14 TRBD1 TRBJ1-1 TRBV5-4 .
TGTGCCAGCAGTTACGGGGGACAGGGAAGCTATGGCTACACCTTC CASSYGGQGSYGYTF 15 TRBD1 TRBJ1-2 TRBV6-5 .
TGCGCCAGCAGCCGGACATTCGGGCCGAACACCGGGGAGCTGTTTTTT CASSRTFGPNTGELFF 16 . TRBJ2-2 TRBV4-1 .
TGTGCCAGCAGTGACTCGAGCTCCTACAATGAGCAGTTCTTC CASSDSSSYNEQFF 14 . TRBJ2-1 TRBV6-4 few
TGTGCCAGCAGTTTCCAGGGGAATTCACCCCTCCACTTT CASSFQGNSPLHF 13 . TRBJ1-6 TRBV12-3/TRBV12-4 .
TGTGCCACCAGTGACCGCGGGACTAGCGGGGGGCTCGATGAGCAGTTCTTC CATSDRGTSGGLDEQFF 17 TRBD2 TRBJ2-1 TRBV24-1 .
TGCAGCCCCCCAGGGTCCCCTACCTTTCAGCCCCAGCATTTT CSPPGSPTFQPQHF 14 . TRBJ1-5 TRBV29-1 .
TGTGCCTGGAGTTTTCTCGGGGGAAACACCATATATTTT CAWSFLGGNTIYF 13 . TRBJ1-3 TRBV30 .
TGTGCCTGGAGTGTCGGGGACAGACCTTTCTACGAGCAGTACTTC CAWSVGDRPFYEQYF 15 TRBD1 TRBJ2-7 TRBV30 .
TGCGCCAGCAGCTTGGTCGGGGGAAATAATGAGCAGTTCTTC CASSLVGGNNEQFF 14 . TRBJ2-1 TRBV5-1 .
TGCGCCAGCAGTGGGACTAGCGGGGTCTCAGATACGCAGTATTTT CASSGTSGVSDTQYF 15 TRBD2 TRBJ2-3 TRBV10-1 .
TGTGCCAGCAGTGAAGCAGGGGGCGGGCAAGAGACCCAGTACTTC CASSEAGGGQETQYF 15 TRBD1 TRBJ2-5 TRBV6-1 few
TGTGCCAGCAGCCCAGACTCACGTGGGACCCAGTACTTC CASSPDSRGTQYF 13 . TRBJ2-5 TRBV27 few
TGTGCCAGTAGTATAGGTTCTAGCGGGGATTACGAGCAGTACTTC CASSIGSSGDYEQYF 15 TRBD2 TRBJ2-7 TRBV19 .
TGCAGCGTTGGAACAATCTCAGGGGACTATGGCTACACCTTC CSVGTISGDYGYTF 14 . TRBJ1-2 TRBV29-1 .
TGTGCCAGCAGTAAGGGGGCAGATAGCACAGATACGCAGTATTTT CASSKGADSTDTQYF 15 TRBD1 TRBJ2-3 TRBV2 once
TGTGCCACCAGTGACCCCCCGGGGGGCCGATTGAGCGGGAGGGCCGGGGAGCTGTTTTTT CATSDPPGGRLSGRAGELFF 20 TRBD2 TRBJ2-2 TRBV24-1 .
TGTGCCAGCAGGGGACAGGGGGGCTATGGCTACACCTTC CASRGQGGYGYTF 13 TRBD1 TRBJ1-2 TRBV25-1 .
TGTGCCAGCAGAAGACTAGCGGGATTAACCGGGGAGCTGTTTTTT CASRRLAGLTGELFF 15 TRBD2 TRBJ2-2 TRBV2 .
TGTGCCAGCAGTCCCGGGACAGGGTTCGTTATCCCCAACTTCGATCAGCCCCAGCATTTT CASSPGTGFVIPNFDQPQHF 20 . TRBJ1-5 TRBV21-1 few
TGTGCCGGACAGGGACCAGATACGCAGTATTTT CAGQGPDTQYF 11 TRBD1 TRBJ2-3 TRBV6-5 .
TGCGCCAGCAGCAGATCGGCAGGGCCCGGGGAGCTGTTTTTT CASSRSAGPGELFF 14 . TRBJ2-2 TRBV5-1 .
TGTGCCAGTAGTAGGCCGGGACAGGGGTTCAATGAGCAGTTCTTC CASSRPGQGFNEQFF 15 TRBD1 TRBJ2-1 TRBV19 many
TGTGCCTGGATAAAGACAGGAGAAAAAGAGACCCAGTACTTC CAWIKTGEKETQYF 14 . TRBJ2-5 TRBV30 .
TGTGCCAGTAGTCTTGGGGGTGTACAGGGGGCCTTTGGAAACACCATATATTTT CASSLGGVQGAFGNTIYF 18 TRBD1 TRBJ1-3 TRBV19 .
TGTGCCAGCAGGGGGGGGTTTTTTCTGGGCGCTTTCTTT CASRGGFFLGAFF 13 . TRBJ1-1 TRBV28 .
TGCGCCAGCAGCCGGGGGACAGGGCCTAATGAAAAACTGTTTTTT CASSRGTGPNEKLFF 15 TRBD1 TRBJ1-4 TRBV4-1 .
TGTGCCAGCAGTTCCTACAGGGGGGAACCCCAAGAGACCCAGTACTTC CASSSYRGEPQETQYF 16 TRBD1 TRBJ2-5 TRBV27 .
TGTGCCAGCAGCCAAAGATCGTCTAGCGGGAGGGCCCATGAGCAGTTCTTC CASSQRSSSGRAHEQFF 17 TRBD2 TRBJ2-1 TRBV3-1/TRBV3-2 .
TGTGCCAGCAGCTTACGGACTAGCGGGAGGGCAGATACGCAGTATTTT CASSLRTSGRADTQYF 16 TRBD2 TRBJ2-3 TRBV7-2 .
TGTGCCAGCAGGACCGGACAGGGGGCCAGTAATTCACCCCTCCACTTT CASRTGQGASNSPLHF 16 TRBD1 TRBJ1-6 TRBV5-8 few
TGTGCCAGCAGCTTAAGTGGGGGAGGTGAAGCTTTCTTT CASSLSGGGEAFF 13 . TRBJ1-1 TRBV7-3 few
TGTGCCAGCAGGAGGTCAGAGACCCAGTACTTC CASRRSETQYF 11 . TRBJ2-5 TRBV7-9 .
TGCGCCAGCAACTTGAGGGCGGCGAATGAGCAGTTCTTC CASNLRAANEQFF 13 . TRBJ2-1 TRBV10-1 .
TGTGCCAGCAGTCCCGGAGGGGCCTACAATCAGCCCCAGCATTTT CASSPGGAYNQPQHF 15 . TRBJ1-5 TRBV6-6 .
TGCGCCAGCAGTGAGGGGACAGGGGGCAATCAGCCCCAGCATTTT CASSEGTGGNQPQHF 15 TRBD1 TRBJ1-5 TRBV10-2 few
TGTGCCAGCAGCCTGGGAGCAGGGAAGGCACTGTCACCCCTCCACTTT CASSLGAGKALSPLHF 16 . TRBJ1-6 TRBV5-5 .
TGTGCCAGCAGAGGCGGGGGGGCTAACGAAGAGACCCAGTACTTC CASRGGGANEETQYF 15 TRBD2 TRBJ2-5 TRBV2 once
TGTGCCAGCAGCGTAAGCAACAATGAGCAGTTCTTC CASSVSNNEQFF 12 . TRBJ2-1 TRBV9 once
TGTGCCAGCAGGAAGACAGGCTTCTACACTGAAGCTTTCTTT CASRKTGFYTEAFF 14 . TRBJ1-1 TRBV14 once
TGTGCCAGTAGTTTGTACCCAGGCTCCCTCTCTGGAAACACCATATATTTT CASSLYPGSLSGNTIYF 17 . TRBJ1-3 TRBV19 few
TGTGCCAGCAGTCCTTCTCTCGCTGGGGCCAACGTCCTGACTTTC CASSPSLAGANVLTF 15 . TRBJ2-6 TRBV27 few
TGCGCCAGCAGCTTGGGTAGCGGGGGGCAAGAGACCCAGTACTTC CASSLGSGGQETQYF 15 TRBD2 TRBJ2-5 TRBV5-1 .
TGTGCCAGCAGCCCGATAGCGGGGCAGGTGAACACTGAAGCTTTCTTT CASSPIAGQVNTEAFF 16 . TRBJ1-1 TRBV7-8 .
TGTGCCAGCAGTTTAGACGCCGGAAGCGGCTATGGCTACACCTTC CASSLDAGSGYGYTF 15 . TRBJ1-2 TRBV28 .
TGTGCCAGCAGCCAAGGTACAGCCATTGGCTACGAGCAGTACTTC CASSQGTAIGYEQYF 15 . TRBJ2-7 TRBV3-1/TRBV3-2 .
TGTGCCAGTAACGGAGTGGGGGGGGCGAGGCAGCCCCAGCATTTT CASNGVGGARQPQHF 15 . TRBJ1-5 TRBV19 .
TGCGCCAGCAGCACGGACAGGGCGAACACTGAAGCTTTCTTT CASSTDRANTEAFF 14 TRBD1 TRBJ1-1 TRBV5-1 .
TGTGCCAGCAGCTTGGGTGAACAGTTAAAACAGTTCTTC CASSLGEQLKQFF 13 . TRBJ2-1 TRBV5-4 .